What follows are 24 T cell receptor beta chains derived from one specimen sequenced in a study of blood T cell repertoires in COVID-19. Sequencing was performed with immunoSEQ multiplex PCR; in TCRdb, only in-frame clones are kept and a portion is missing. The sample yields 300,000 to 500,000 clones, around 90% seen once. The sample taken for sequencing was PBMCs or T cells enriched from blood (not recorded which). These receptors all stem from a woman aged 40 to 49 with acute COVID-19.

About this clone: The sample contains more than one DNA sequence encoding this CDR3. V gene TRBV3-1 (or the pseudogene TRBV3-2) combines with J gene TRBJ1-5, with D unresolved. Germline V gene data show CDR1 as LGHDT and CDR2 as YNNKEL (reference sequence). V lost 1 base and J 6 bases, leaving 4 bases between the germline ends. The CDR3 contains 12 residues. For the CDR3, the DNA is TGTGCCAGCAGCCAAGCAGGTCAGCCCCAGCATTTT. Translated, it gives CASSQAGQPQHF.

In nucleotides, the CDR3 is TGTGCCTGGAGTCTACCTGGGACTCCAAGCTCTGGAAACACCATATATTTT. This translates into CAWSLPGTPSSGNTIYF. The J gene is TRBJ1-3, the V gene TRBV30, with D maybe TRBD1 (5 bases). The germline V and J ends were trimmed by 2 bases and 0 bases, with 17 bases remaining between them. This CDR3 comprises 17 residues. Germline CDR1 GTSNPN, CDR2 SVGIG (reference sequence). The full variable domain, in which reference TRBV30 and TRBJ1-3 provide the parts outside the CDR3, is SQTIHQWPATLVQPVGSPLSLECTVEGTSNPNLYWYRQAAGRGLQLLFYSVGIGQISSEVPQNLSASRPQDRQFILSSKKLLLSDSGFYLCAWSLPGTPSSGNTIYFGEGSWLTVV.

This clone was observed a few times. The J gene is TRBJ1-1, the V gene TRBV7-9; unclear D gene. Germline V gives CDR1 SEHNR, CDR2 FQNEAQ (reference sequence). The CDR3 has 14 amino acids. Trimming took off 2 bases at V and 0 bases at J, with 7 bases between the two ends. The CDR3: CASSLMEVNTEAFF. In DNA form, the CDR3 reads TGTGCCAGCAGCTTAATGGAGGTGAACACTGAAGCTTTCTTT. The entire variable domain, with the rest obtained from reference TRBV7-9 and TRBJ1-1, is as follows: DTGVSQNPRHKITKRGQNVTFRCDPISEHNRLYWYRQTLGQGPEFLTYFQNEAQLEKSRLLSDRFSAERPKGSFSTLEIQRTEQGDSAMYLCASSLMEVNTEAFFGQGTRLTVV.

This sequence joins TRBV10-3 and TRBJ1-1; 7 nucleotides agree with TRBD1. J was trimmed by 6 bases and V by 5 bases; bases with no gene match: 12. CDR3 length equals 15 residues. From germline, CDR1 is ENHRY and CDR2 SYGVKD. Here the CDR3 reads CAISRTGTDFPEAFF. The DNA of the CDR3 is TGTGCCATCAGTAGAACCGGGACAGATTTCCCTGAAGCTTTCTTT.

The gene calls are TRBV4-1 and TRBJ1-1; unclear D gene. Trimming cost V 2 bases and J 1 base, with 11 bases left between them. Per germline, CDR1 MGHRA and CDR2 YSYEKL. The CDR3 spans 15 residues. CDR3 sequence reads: CASSQPGRSNTEAFF. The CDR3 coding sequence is TGCGCCAGCAGCCAACCCGGGAGGTCGAACACTGAAGCTTTCTTT.

The CDR3 region has the DNA TGTGCCAGCTCACCATCGGACAGGGCCCCCTATGGCTACACCTTC. Its protein product is CASSPSDRAPYGYTF. This chain joins TRBV18 and TRBJ1-2, with 8 bases fitting TRBD1. Losses at the gene ends were 2 bases for V and 4 bases for J; bases not matched to a gene: 6. The CDR3 consists of 15 residues. Germline values: CDR1 KGHSH, CDR2 LQKENI.

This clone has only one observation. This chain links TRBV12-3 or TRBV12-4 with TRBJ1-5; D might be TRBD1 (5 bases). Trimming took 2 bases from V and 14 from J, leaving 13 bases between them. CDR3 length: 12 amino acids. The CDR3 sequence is CASSLFDSPEHF. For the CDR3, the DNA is TGTGCCAGCAGTTTATTTGACAGCCCGGAGCATTTT.

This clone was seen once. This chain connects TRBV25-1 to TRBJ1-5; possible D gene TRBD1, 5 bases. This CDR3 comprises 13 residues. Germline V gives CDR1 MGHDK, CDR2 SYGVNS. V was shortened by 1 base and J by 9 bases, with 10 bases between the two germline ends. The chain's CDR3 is CASSEFIGAPQHF. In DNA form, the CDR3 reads TGTGCCAGCAGTGAATTTATTGGGGCGCCCCAGCATTTT.

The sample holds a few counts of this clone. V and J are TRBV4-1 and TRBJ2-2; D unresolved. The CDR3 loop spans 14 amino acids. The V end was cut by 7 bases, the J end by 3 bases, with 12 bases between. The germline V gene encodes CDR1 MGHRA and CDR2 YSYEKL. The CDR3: CASTPTPHTGELFF. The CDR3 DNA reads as TGCGCCAGCACCCCCACACCCCACACCGGGGAGCTGTTTTTT.

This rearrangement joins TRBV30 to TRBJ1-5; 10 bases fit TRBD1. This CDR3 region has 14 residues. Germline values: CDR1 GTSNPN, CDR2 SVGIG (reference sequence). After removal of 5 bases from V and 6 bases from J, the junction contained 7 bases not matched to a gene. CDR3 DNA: TGTGCCTGGTCTCTGGGACAGGGGAGTCAGCCCCAGCATTTT. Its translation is CAWSLGQGSQPQHF.

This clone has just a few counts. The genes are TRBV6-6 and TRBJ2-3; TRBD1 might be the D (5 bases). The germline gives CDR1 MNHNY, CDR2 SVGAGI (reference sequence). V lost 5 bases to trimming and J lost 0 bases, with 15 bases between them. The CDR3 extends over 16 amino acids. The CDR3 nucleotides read TGTGCCAGCAGTGCAGGGTTCTTCCCTAGCACAGATACGCAGTATTTT. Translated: CASSAGFFPSTDTQYF.

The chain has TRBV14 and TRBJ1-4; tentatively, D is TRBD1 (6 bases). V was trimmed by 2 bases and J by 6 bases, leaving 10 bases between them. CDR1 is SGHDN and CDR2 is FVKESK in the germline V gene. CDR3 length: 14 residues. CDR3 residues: CASSQTQGDEKLFF. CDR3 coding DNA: TGTGCCAGCAGCCAAACACAGGGAGATGAAAAACTGTTTTTT. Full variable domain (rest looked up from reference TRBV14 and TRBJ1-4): EAGVTQFPSHSVIEKGQTVTLRCDPISGHDNLYWYRRVMGKEIKFLLHFVKESKQDESGMPNNRFLAERTGGTYSTLKVQPAELEDSGVYFCASSQTQGDEKLFFGSGTQLSVL.

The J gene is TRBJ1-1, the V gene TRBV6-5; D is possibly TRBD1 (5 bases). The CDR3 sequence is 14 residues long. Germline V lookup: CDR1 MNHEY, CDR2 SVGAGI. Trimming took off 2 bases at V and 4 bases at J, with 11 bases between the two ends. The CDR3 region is CASSYTPGGTEAFF. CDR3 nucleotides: TGTGCCAGCAGTTACACCCCGGGGGGCACTGAAGCTTTCTTT.

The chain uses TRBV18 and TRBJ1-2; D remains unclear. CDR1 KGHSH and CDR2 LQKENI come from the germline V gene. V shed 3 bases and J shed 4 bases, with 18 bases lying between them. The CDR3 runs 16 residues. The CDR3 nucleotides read TGTGCCAGCTCACCTCCTCCAGGAGGGTTGGGCTATGGCTACACCTTC. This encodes CASSPPPGGLGYGYTF.

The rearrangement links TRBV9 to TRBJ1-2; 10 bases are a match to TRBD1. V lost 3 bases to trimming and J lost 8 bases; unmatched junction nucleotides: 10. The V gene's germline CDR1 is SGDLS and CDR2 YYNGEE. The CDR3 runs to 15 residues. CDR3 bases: TGTGCCAGCAGCGCCTACGCGGGACAGGGGATAGGCTACACCTTC. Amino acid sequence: CASSAYAGQGIGYTF.

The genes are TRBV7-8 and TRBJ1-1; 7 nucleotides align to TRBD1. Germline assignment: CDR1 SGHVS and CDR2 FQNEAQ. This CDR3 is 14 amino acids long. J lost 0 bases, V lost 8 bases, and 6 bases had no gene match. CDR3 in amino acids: CASLKGAMNTEAFF. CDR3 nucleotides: TGTGCCAGCCTGAAGGGGGCTATGAACACTGAAGCTTTCTTT.

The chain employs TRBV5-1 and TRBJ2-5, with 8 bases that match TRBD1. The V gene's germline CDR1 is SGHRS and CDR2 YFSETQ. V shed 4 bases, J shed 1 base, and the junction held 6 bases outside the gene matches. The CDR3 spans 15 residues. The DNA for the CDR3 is TGCGCCAGCAGCGCAGGACAGGGCGCCCAAGAGACCCAGTACTTC. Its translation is CASSAGQGAQETQYF.

The DNA for the CDR3 is TGTGCCAGCAGCTTAGGAGCGGGGGGGCTCGATGAGCAGTTCTTC. As protein: CASSLGAGGLDEQFF. This sequence joins TRBV11-2 and TRBJ2-1; 10 bases fit TRBD2. The J segment lost 8 bases and the V segment lost 1 base, leaving 5 bases of the junction unmatched. The CDR3 totals 15 residues. The germline CDR1 and CDR2 sequences are SGHAT and FQNNGV.

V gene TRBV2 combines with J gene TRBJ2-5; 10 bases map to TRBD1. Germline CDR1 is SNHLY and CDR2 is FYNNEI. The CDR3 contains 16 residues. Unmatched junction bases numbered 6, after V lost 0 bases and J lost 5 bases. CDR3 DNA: TGTGCCAGCAGTGAAGCTCCGACAGGGGGCTGGGAGACCCAGTACTTC. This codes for CASSEAPTGGWETQYF.

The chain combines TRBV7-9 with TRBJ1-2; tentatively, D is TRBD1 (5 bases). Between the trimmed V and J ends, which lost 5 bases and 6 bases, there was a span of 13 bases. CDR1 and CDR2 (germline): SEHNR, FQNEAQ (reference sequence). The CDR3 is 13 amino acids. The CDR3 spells CASSLFRGNGYTF. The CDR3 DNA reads TGTGCCAGCAGCCTATTTCGGGGGAATGGCTACACCTTC.

CDR3 in DNA: TGTGCCTGGAGTGGGGGACAGGGGGCTGGTGAAAAACTGTTTTTT. It is translated as CAWSGGQGAGEKLFF. The J gene is TRBJ1-4, the V gene TRBV30; the match to TRBD1 covers 12 bases. V gave up 1 base and J gave up 7 bases; unmatched junction bases: 4. The CDR3 totals 15 residues. Germline loops: CDR1 GTSNPN, CDR2 SVGIG (reference sequence).

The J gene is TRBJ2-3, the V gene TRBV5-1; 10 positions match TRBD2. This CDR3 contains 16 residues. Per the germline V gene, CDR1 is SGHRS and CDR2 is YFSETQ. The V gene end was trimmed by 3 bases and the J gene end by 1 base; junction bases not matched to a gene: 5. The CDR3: CASSSRAGGRTDTQYF. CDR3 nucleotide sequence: TGCGCCAGCAGCTCGCGAGCGGGGGGGCGCACAGATACGCAGTATTTT.

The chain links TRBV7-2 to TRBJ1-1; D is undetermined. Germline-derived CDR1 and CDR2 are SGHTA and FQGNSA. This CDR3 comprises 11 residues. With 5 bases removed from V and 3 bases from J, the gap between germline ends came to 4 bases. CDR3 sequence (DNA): TGTGCCAGCAGCCCTTACACTGAAGCTTTCTTT. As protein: CASSPYTEAFF.

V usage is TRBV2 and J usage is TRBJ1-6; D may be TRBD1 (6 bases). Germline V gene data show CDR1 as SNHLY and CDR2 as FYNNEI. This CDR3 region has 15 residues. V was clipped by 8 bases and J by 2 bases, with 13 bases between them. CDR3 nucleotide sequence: TGTGCCAGCCAAGATACAGGGCCCTATAATTCACCCCTCCACTTT. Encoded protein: CASQDTGPYNSPLHF.